This TCR beta chain is from a study of blood T cell repertoires in COVID-19. At the level of the study: The origin of the acute and convalescent COVID-19 samples was the United States, Italy and Spain.

The CDR3 runs 16 residues. Germline loops: CDR1 KGHSH, CDR2 LQKENI. The V end was cut by 0 bases, the J end by 6 bases, with 14 bases between. Profiling relied on immunoSEQ multiplex PCR, and the TCRdb table lists in-frame clones only, not all of them. The repertoire holds around 260,000 clones, with roughly 87% as singletons. This TCR derives from a human donor in a cohort sampled during active COVID-19. Sequencing input: peripheral blood. This rearrangement joins TRBV18 to TRBJ2-2; a possible D gene is TRBD2 (5 bases). The CDR3 is CASSPPNGNIAGELFF. Written as DNA, the CDR3 is TGTGCCAGCTCACCACCGAACGGGAACATAGCCGGGGAGCTGTTTTTT.